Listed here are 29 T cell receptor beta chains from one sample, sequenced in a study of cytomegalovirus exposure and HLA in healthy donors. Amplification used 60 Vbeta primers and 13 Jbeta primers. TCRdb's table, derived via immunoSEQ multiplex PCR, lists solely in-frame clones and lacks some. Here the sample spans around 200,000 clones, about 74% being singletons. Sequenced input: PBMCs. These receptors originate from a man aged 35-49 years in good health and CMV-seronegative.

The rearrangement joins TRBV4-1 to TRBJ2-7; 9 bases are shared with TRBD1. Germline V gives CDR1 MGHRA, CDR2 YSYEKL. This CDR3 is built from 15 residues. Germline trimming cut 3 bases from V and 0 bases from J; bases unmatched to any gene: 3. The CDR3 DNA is TGCGCCAGCAGCCAGGCGGACAGGGGCTCCTACGAGCAGTACTTC. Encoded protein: CASSQADRGSYEQYF.

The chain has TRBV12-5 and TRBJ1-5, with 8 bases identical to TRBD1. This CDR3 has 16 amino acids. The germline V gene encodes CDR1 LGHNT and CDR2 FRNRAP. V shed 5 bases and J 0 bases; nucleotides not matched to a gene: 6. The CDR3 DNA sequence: TGTGCTAGTGGTCCAACAGGGGGGGGTAGCAATCAGCCCCAGCATTTT. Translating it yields CASGPTGGGSNQPQHF.

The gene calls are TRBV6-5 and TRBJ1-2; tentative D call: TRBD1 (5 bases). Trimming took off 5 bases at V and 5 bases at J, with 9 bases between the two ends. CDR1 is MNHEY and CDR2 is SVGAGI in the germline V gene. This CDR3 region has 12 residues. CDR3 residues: CASSEGAYGYTF. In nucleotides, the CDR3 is TGTGCCAGCAGTGAAGGGGCTTATGGCTACACCTTC.

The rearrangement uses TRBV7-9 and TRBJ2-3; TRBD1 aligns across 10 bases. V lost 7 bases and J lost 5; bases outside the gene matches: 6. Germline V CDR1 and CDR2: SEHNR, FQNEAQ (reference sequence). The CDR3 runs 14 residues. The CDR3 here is CASNNDRGRDTQYF. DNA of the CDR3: TGTGCCAGCAACAATGACAGGGGGCGAGATACGCAGTATTTT.

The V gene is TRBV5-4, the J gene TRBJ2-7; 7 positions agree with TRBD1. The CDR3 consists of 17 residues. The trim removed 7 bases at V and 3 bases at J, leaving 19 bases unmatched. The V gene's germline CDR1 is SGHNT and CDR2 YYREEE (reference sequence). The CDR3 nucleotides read TGTGCCAGCCCCCGGGACAGACCACAGAGGGGTTTCTACGAGCAGTACTTC. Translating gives CASPRDRPQRGFYEQYF. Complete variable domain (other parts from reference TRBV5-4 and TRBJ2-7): ETGVTQSPTHLIKTRGQQVTLRCSSQSGHNTVSWYQQALGQGPQFIFQYYREEENGRGNFPPRFSGLQFPNYSSELNVNALELDDSALYLCASPRDRPQRGFYEQYFGPGTRLTVT.

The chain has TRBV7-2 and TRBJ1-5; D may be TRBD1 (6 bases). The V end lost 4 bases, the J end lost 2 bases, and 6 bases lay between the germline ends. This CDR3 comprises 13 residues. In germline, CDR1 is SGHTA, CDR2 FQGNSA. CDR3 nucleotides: TGTGCCAGCAGCTACAGGGGCAATCAGCCCCAGCATTTT. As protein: CASSYRGNQPQHF.

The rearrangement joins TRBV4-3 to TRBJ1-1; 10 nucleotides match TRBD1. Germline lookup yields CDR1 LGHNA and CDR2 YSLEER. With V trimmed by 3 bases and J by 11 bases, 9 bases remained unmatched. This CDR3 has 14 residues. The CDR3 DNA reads TGCGCCAGCAGCCACTCGACAGGGGGCAGGAGGGCTTTCTTT. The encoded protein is CASSHSTGGRRAFF.

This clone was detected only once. The CDR3, as DNA: TGTACCATGGGACAGGGGACTAGCGGGAGACCCTACGAGCAGTACTTC. Its protein product is CTMGQGTSGRPYEQYF. The chain links TRBV5-4 to TRBJ2-7, with 14 bases aligning to TRBD2. This CDR3 region has 16 residues. Germline assignment: CDR1 SGHNT and CDR2 YYREEE (reference sequence).

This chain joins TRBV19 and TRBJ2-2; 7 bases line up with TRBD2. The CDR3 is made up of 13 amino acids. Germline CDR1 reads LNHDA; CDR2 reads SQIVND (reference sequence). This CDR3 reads CAAGGLAAGELFF. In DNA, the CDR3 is TGTGCAGCCGGCGGGCTAGCGGCCGGGGAGCTGTTTTTT.

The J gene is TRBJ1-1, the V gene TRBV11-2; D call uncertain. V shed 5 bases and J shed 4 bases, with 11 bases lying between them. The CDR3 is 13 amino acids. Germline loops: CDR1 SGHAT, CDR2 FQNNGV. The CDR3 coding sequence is TGTGCCAGCAGCCCGAGGGTAGCCACTGAAGCTTTCTTT. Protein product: CASSPRVATEAFF.

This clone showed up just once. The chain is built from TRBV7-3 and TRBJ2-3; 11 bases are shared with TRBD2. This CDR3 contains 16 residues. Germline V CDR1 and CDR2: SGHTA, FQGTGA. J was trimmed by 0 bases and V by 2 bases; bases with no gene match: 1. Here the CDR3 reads CASSLLAGGSTDTQYF. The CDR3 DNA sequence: TGTGCCAGCAGCTTACTAGCGGGAGGAAGCACAGATACGCAGTATTTT.

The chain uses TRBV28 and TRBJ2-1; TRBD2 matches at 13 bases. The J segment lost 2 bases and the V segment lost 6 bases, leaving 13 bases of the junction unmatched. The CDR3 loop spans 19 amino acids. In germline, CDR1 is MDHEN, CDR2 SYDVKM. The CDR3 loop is CASSPPGTSGASPYNEQFF. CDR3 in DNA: TGTGCCAGCAGCCCACCGGGGACTAGCGGGGCAAGCCCCTACAATGAGCAGTTCTTC.

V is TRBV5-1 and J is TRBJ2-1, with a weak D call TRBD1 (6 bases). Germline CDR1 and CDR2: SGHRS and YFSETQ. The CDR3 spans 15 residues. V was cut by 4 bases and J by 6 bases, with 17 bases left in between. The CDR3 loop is CASSGGQTWGNEQFF. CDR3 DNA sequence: TGCGCCAGCAGCGGGGGACAAACCTGGGGCAATGAGCAGTTCTTC.

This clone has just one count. CDR3 amino acids: CATSPRVGYEQYF. CDR3 nucleotide sequence: TGTGCCACCAGCCCACGAGTTGGCTACGAGCAGTACTTC. The chain combines TRBV15 with TRBJ2-7; D is uncertain. Trimming took 5 bases from V and 3 from J, leaving 11 bases between them. The CDR3 is made up of 13 amino acids. Germline V gene lookup returns CDR1 LNHNV and CDR2 YYDKDF (reference sequence).

The CDR3 loop is CASSLPTTGVEQYF. The CDR3 region has the DNA TGTGCCAGCAGCTTACCGACGACAGGCGTCGAGCAGTACTTC. J is TRBJ2-7 and V is TRBV7-2; possibly TRBD1 for D (6 bases). This CDR3 is 14 amino acids long. In germline, CDR1 is SGHTA, CDR2 FQGNSA. V dropped 2 bases and J dropped 6 bases, with 14 bases sitting between them.

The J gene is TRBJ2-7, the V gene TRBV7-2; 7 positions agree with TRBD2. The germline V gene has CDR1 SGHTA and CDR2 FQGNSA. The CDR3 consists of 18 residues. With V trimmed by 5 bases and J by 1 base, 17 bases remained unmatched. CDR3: CASSLQGTSAGKSYEQYF. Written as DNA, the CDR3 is TGTGCCAGCAGCCTTCAAGGAACTAGCGCCGGTAAATCCTACGAGCAGTACTTC.

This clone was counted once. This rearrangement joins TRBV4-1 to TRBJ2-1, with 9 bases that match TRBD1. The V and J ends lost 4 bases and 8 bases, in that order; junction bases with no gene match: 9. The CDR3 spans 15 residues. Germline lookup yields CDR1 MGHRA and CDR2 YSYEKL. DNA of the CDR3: TGCGCCAGCAGCCCGGCGGGACAGGGCAGCGATGAGCAGTTCTTC. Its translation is CASSPAGQGSDEQFF.

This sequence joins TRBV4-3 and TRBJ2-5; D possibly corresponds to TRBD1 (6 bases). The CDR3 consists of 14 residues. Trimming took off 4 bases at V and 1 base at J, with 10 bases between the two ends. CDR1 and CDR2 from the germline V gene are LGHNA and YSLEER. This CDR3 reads CASSRTATQETQYF. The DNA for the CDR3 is TGCGCCAGCAGCCGGACAGCTACCCAAGAGACCCAGTACTTC.

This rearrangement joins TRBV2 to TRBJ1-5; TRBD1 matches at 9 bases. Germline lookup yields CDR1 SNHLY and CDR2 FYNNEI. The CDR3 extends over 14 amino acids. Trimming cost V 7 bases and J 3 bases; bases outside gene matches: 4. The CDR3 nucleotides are TGTGCCAGCACCCTACAGGGGGCCAATCAGCCCCAGCATTTT. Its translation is CASTLQGANQPQHF.

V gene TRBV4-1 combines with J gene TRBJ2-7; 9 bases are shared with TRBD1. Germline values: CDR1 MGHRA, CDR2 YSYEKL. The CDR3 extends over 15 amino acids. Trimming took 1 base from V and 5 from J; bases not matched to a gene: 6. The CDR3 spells CASSQVGTGSHEQYF. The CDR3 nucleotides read TGCGCCAGCAGCCAAGTGGGGACAGGGTCCCACGAGCAGTACTTC.

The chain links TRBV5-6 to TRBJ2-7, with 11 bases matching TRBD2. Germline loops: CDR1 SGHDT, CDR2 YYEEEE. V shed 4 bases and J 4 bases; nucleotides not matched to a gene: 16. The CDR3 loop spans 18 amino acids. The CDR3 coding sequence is TGTGCCAGCAGCAACTCCGGGACTAGCGGAGGCACTAGGTACGAGCAGTACTTC. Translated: CASSNSGTSGGTRYEQYF.

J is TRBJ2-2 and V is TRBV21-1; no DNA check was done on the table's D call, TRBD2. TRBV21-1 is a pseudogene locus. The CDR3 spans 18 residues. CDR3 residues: CASSTPRREGMNTGELFF. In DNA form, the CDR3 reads TGTGCCAGCAGCACCCCCCGGCGGGAGGGGATGAACACCGGGGAGCTGTTTTTT.

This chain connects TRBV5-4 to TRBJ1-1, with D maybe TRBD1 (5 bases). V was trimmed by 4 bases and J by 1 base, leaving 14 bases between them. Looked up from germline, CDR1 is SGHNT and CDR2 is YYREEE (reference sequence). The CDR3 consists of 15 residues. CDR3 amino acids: CASSGITRGNTEAFF. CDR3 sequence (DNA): TGTGCCAGCAGCGGGATAACAAGGGGGAACACTGAAGCTTTCTTT.

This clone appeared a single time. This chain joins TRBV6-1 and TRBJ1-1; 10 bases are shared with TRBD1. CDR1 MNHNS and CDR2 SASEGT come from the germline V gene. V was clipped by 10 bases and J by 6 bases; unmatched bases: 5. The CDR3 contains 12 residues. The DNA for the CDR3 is TGTGCCACAGACAGGGGGCTCGCTGAAGCTTTCTTT. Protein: CATDRGLAEAFF.

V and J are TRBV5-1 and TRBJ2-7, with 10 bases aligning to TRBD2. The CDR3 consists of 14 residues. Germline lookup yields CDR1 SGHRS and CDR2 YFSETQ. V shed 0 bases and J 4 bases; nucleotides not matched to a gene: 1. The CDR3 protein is CASSLASGSYEQYF. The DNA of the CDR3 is TGCGCCAGCAGCTTGGCTAGCGGGAGTTACGAGCAGTACTTC.

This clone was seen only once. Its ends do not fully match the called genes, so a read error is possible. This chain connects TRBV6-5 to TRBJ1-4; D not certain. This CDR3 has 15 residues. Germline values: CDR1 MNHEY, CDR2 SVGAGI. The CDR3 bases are TGTGCCAGCAGTTACTCGACACAGCAAAATGACAAACTGTTTTTT. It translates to CASSYSTQQNDKLFF.

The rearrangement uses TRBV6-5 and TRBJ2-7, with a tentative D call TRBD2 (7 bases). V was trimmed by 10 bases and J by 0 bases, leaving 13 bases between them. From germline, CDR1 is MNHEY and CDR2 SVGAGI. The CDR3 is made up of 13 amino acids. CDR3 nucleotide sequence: TGTGCCACTGGGGGGGGCCCCTCCTACGAGCAGTACTTC. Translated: CATGGGPSYEQYF.

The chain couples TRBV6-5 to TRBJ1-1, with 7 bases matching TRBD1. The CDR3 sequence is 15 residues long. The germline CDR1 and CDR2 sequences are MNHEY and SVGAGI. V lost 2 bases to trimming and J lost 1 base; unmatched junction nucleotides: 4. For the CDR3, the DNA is TGTGCCAGCAGTTACCTTGGGACAGCGAACACTGAAGCTTTCTTT. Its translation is CASSYLGTANTEAFF.

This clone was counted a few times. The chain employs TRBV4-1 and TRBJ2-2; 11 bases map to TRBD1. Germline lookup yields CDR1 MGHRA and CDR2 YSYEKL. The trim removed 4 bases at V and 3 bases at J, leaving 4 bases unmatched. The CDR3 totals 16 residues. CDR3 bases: TGCGCCAGCAGCCCCTCGGACAGGGGGCACACCGGGGAGCTGTTTTTT. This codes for CASSPSDRGHTGELFF.